These 13 T cell receptor delta chains came from one sample sequenced in a study of γδ T cells in repeated Plasmodium falciparum infection. TCRdb redid the clone calls on the multiplex PCR reads with CATT. This sample has about 93,000 delta-chain clones, with 0.75% to 1% found just once. Gammadelta T cells were flow-sorted from PBMC into Vgamma9/Vdelta2+ and Vdelta2-negative populations for bulk analysis. The sequencing sample was made of gamma-delta T cells from blood. These receptors were collected from a pool of human donors (malaria-infected and uninfected, not separated).

As concerns this clone: A far larger clone is a single base away, which makes a read error likely. Other nucleotide sequences from this sample produce the same CDR3. This sequence joins TRDV1 and TRDJ1, with a weak D call TRDD2 (7 bases). The length of the CDR3 is 24 residues. Germline CDR1 and CDR2: TSWWSYY and QGS. As DNA, the CDR3 is TGCGCTCTTGGGGAAGGGTTCCTACGGATACTCCCAACCTGGGCTTCTTTACGATACGATAAACTCATCTTT. The encoded protein is CALGEGFLRILPTWASLRYDKLIF.

Comment on this clone: The protein recorded in TCRdb matches a much larger clone and deviates from this DNA's translation at residue 12, suggesting a read error; the protein here is obtained by translating the DNA. J is TRDJ1 and V is TRDV1; D not resolved. V was trimmed by 0 bases and J by 8 bases, leaving 19 bases between them. The CDR3 covers 16 residues. Looked up from germline, CDR1 is TSWWSYY and CDR2 is QGS. The DNA for the CDR3 is TGTGCTCTTGGGGAACTGATGGGTCGCGCAGCCATAAAACTCATCTTT. This codes for CALGELMGRAAIKLIF.

Of note for this clone: TCRdb's protein, taken from a much larger clone, differs from this DNA's translation at residue 15, likely owing to a read error; the protein displayed comes from the DNA. The CDR3 bases are TGTGCCTGTGACCAACATTTTACTGGGGGATTTATGGCCGATAGACTCATCTTT. This sequence encodes CACDQHFTGGFMADRLIF. The V gene is TRDV2, the J gene TRDJ1, with 10 nucleotides matching TRDD3. TCRdb does not report a J gene; here it was assigned by matching the DNA to germline references. The CDR3 has 18 amino acids. Germline V CDR1 and CDR2: GEAIGNYY, EKD.

This clone was counted at least ten times. A far larger clone lies a single base away; this is likely a read error. The sample contains more than one DNA sequence encoding this CDR3. The chain couples TRDV2 to TRDJ1, with TRDD3 matching 12 bases. There are 23 residues in the CDR3. Germline lookup yields CDR1 GEAIGNYY and CDR2 EKD. The J segment lost 0 bases and the V segment lost 0 bases, leaving 22 bases of the junction unmatched. CDR3 sequence (DNA): TGTGCCTGTGACACCGGCGGAGGGTCCTACGGGCATACTGGGGGATACAACACCGATAAACTCATCTTT. This translates into CACDTGGGSYGHTGGYNTDKLIF.

As regards this clone: TCRdb has a much larger clone's protein, which differs at residue 8 from the translation of this DNA, likely because of a read error; what is shown is the protein translated from the DNA. V usage is TRDV2 and J usage is TRDJ1; TRDD3 aligns across 7 bases. Looked up from germline, CDR1 is GEAIGNYY and CDR2 is EKD. V lost 1 base and J lost 4; bases outside the gene matches: 11. There are 16 residues in the CDR3. CDR3 DNA sequence: TGTGCCTGTGACACAAGTCGGTGGATACGAGACGATAAACTCATCTTT. Its translation is CACDTSRWIRDDKLIF.

This clone appeared a few times. The protein recorded in TCRdb matches a much larger clone and deviates from this DNA's translation at residue 9, suggesting a read error; the protein here is obtained by translating the DNA. This chain uses TRDV3 with TRDJ1; D is perhaps TRDD2 or TRDD3 (5 bases each). V dropped 4 bases and J dropped 7 bases, with 34 bases sitting between them. Germline CDR1 reads TVYSNPD; CDR2 reads GDNSRS (reference sequence). The CDR3 totals 18 residues. The CDR3 coding sequence is TGTGCCTACGGTACCCACTTCCGAGCGGGGGGCCGACTGGTTAAACTCATCTTT. This codes for CAYGTHFRAGGRLVKLIF.

As regards this clone: This DNA's translation and the protein TCRdb lists, from a much larger clone, do not match at residue 10, likely due to a read error; the protein shown is translated from the DNA. The rearrangement uses TRDV1 and TRDJ1; 9 bases map to TRDD3. Here the J gene was assigned by germline matching of the DNA, as TCRdb has none. The CDR3 has 17 residues. Germline CDR1 reads TSWWSYY; CDR2 reads QGS. Trimming at V came to 5 bases and at J to 0 bases, leaving 10 bases not matched to a gene. Written as DNA, the CDR3 is TGTGCTCTTGGGACTTCTACAAACTGGGGGAACACCGATAAACTCATCTTT. Its translation: CALGTSTNWGNTDKLIF.

This clone was found a few times. A far larger clone differs by one base, so this is likely a read error. In the same sample, other DNA sequences code for this CDR3. J is TRDJ3 and V is TRDV2, with 12 positions matching TRDD3. Looked up from germline, CDR1 is GEAIGNYY and CDR2 is EKD. The CDR3 covers 19 residues. CDR3 nucleotides: TGTGCCTGTGACTGGGTACTGGGGGATACCACCTGGGATACCCGACAGATGTTTTTC. It yields the protein CACDWVLGDTTWDTRQMFF.

The sample holds a few counts of this clone. The protein that TCRdb holds for this DNA derives from a much larger clone and differs from the translated DNA at residue 9, which likely indicates a read error; the protein shown here is translated from the DNA. This rearrangement joins TRDV2 to TRDJ1; D is uncertain. TCRdb leaves out the J gene; it was filled in here by matching the DNA to germline. V lost 0 bases, J lost 0 bases, and 19 bases lay in between. Germline-derived CDR1 and CDR2 are GEAIGNYY and EKD. This CDR3 contains 18 residues. The chain's CDR3 is CACDTLVTEGPYTDKLIF. DNA for the CDR3: TGTGCCTGTGACACCCTTGTTACTGAGGGACCTTACACCGATAAACTCATCTTT.

This clone has only a few counts. The protein TCRdb gives is from a much larger clone and does not agree with this DNA's translation at residue 11, likely a read error; the protein shown here comes from the DNA. The chain is built from TRDV2 and TRDJ1; 8 bases are shared with TRDD3. This CDR3 contains 14 residues. From germline, CDR1 is GEAIGNYY and CDR2 EKD. The CDR3, as DNA: TGTGCCTGTGACGGGATACGGAAAACCGATGAACTCATCTTT. Its protein product is CACDGIRKTDELIF.

With regard to this clone: A single base is all that separates this from a far larger clone, so a read error is likely. At the DNA level, this CDR3 is encoded by other sequences in the same sample as well. The rearrangement joins TRDV2 to TRDJ1; D possibly corresponds to TRDD3 (6 bases). Matching the DNA to germline supplied the J gene, which TCRdb does not give. The CDR3 spans 22 residues. V was shortened by 1 base and J by 0 bases, with 32 bases between the two germline ends. Germline CDR1 is GEAIGNYY and CDR2 is EKD. The CDR3 sequence: CACDTLRDGGTNTGDYTDKLIF. Here the CDR3 DNA reads TGTGCCTGTGACACTTTAAGGGATGGGGGGACTAATACAGGGGACTACACCGATAAACTCATCTTT.

In regard to this clone: TCRdb's protein, taken from a much larger clone, differs from this DNA's translation at residue 12, likely owing to a read error; the protein displayed comes from the DNA. V gene TRDV2 combines with J gene TRDJ1; 10 bases line up with TRDD3. The J gene is absent in TCRdb and was assigned here via DNA matching to germline. The CDR3 is made up of 16 amino acids. The V gene's germline CDR1 is GEAIGNYY and CDR2 EKD. The CDR3 DNA follows: TGTGCCTGTGACCGTACTGGGGGATTTTTCACCGGTAAACTCATCTTT. Translated, it gives CACDRTGGFFTGKLIF.

As to this clone: This same CDR3 is encoded by further DNA sequences in the sample. V usage is TRDV1 and J usage is TRDJ1, with a tentative D call TRDD2 (5 bases). This CDR3 contains 22 residues. V was clipped by 3 bases and J by 1 base, with 33 bases between them. Per the germline V gene, CDR1 is TSWWSYY and CDR2 is QGS. CDR3 sequence: CALGDYHRPTYDWTGATDKLIF. CDR3 nucleotide sequence: TGTGCTCTTGGGGACTACCACCGACCTACGTACGATTGGACAGGCGCCACCGATAAACTCATCTTT.